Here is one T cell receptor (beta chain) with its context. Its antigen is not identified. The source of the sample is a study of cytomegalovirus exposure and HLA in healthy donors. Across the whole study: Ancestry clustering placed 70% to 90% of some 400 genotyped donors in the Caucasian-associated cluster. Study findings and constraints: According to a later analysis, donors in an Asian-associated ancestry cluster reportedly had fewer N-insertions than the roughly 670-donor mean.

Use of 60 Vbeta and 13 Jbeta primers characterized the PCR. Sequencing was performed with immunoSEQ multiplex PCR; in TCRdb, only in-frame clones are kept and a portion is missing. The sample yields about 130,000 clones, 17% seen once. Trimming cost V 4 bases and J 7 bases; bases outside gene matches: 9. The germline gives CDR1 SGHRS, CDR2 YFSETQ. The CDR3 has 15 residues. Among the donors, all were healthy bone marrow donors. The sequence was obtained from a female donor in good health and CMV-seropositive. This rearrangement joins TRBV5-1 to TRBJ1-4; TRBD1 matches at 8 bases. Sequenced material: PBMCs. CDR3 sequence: CASSDTGGLGEKLFF. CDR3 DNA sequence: TGCGCCAGCAGCGACACAGGGGGATTAGGTGAAAAACTGTTTTTT.